A single sample is the source of the 26 T cell receptor beta chains below, sequenced in a study of shared clonotypes between healthy human individuals. The method was immunoSEQ multiplex PCR; TCRdb's version includes in-frame clones alone and lacks a portion of them. The repertoire holds some 2,100,000 clones, with under 97% as singletons. The source material was naive CD4+ T cells sorted from blood. Subset defined: CD45RA+ positively selected. The receptors were gathered from a man aged 18 to 30 in good health.

The CDR3 sequence is CASSAGTTPTGELFF. The CDR3 DNA sequence: TGCGCCAGCAGTGCCGGGACCACCCCCACCGGGGAGCTGTTTTTT. V usage is TRBV10-2 and J usage is TRBJ2-2, with D perhaps being TRBD1 or TRBD2 (5 bases each). The CDR3 is 15 amino acids. The V end lost 4 bases, the J end lost 4 bases, and 13 bases lay between the germline ends. CDR1 is WSHSY and CDR2 is SAAADI in the germline V gene.

Concerning this clone itself: The sample contains more than one DNA sequence encoding this CDR3. This chain links TRBV19 with TRBJ1-3; 10 nucleotides match TRBD1. The V gene's germline CDR1 is LNHDA and CDR2 SQIVND (reference sequence). The length of the CDR3 is 15 residues. The junction had 2 bases not matched to a gene; V was cut back by 4 bases and J by 2 bases. The CDR3 DNA reads as TGTGCCAGTAGTACCGACAGGGGGCCTGGAAACACCATATATTTT. It specifies CASSTDRGPGNTIYF. Filled out from reference TRBV19 and TRBJ1-3, the complete variable domain reads DGGITQSPKYLFRKEGQNVTLSCEQNLNHDAMYWYRQDPGQGLRLIYYSQIVNDFQKGDIAEGYSVSREKKESFPLTVTSAQKNPTAFYLCASSTDRGPGNTIYFGEGSWLTVV.

The chain combines TRBV30 with TRBJ1-4; D perhaps matches TRBD1 (6 bases). CDR1 and CDR2 from the germline V gene are GTSNPN and SVGIG (reference sequence). The CDR3 covers 14 residues. V shed 8 bases and J shed 2 bases, with 15 bases lying between them. The DNA for the CDR3 is TGTGCCCTTTGGACAGTAGGTACTAATGAAAAACTGTTTTTT. This sequence encodes CALWTVGTNEKLFF.

This chain uses TRBV5-1 with TRBJ2-5; 10 nucleotides agree with TRBD1. The CDR3 loop spans 15 amino acids. Per the germline V gene, CDR1 is SGHRS and CDR2 is YFSETQ. The V segment lost 3 bases and the J segment 5 bases; nucleotides outside the gene matches: 7. This CDR3 is CASSWETGGGETQYF. The CDR3 DNA reads TGCGCCAGCAGCTGGGAGACAGGGGGCGGGGAGACCCAGTACTTC.

The genes are TRBV19 and TRBJ1-3; D possibly corresponds to TRBD1 (5 bases). V dropped 8 bases and J dropped 3 bases, with 11 bases sitting between them. This CDR3 comprises 13 residues. Germline lookup yields CDR1 LNHDA and CDR2 SQIVND (reference sequence). DNA of the CDR3: TGTGCCAGTGGTCGGGGGATTGGAAACACCATATATTTT. It is translated as CASGRGIGNTIYF.

The chain is built from TRBV5-1 and TRBJ2-7; D is unresolved. V lost 3 bases and J lost 3, with 7 bases in between. CDR1 and CDR2 from the germline V gene are SGHRS and YFSETQ. The CDR3 runs 12 residues. The CDR3 DNA reads as TGCGCCAGCAGCTCTCAGAACTACGAGCAGTACTTC. This encodes CASSSQNYEQYF. Filled out from reference TRBV5-1 and TRBJ2-7, the complete variable domain reads KAGVTQTPRYLIKTRGQQVTLSCSPISGHRSVSWYQQTPGQGLQFLFEYFSETQRNKGNFPGRFSGRQFSNSRSEMNVSTLELGDSALYLCASSSQNYEQYFGPGTRLTVT.

This clone was seen just once. V and J are TRBV7-2 and TRBJ1-1; 8 bases map to TRBD1. The ends lost 5 bases at V and 0 bases at J; junction bases unmatched: 14. The CDR3 covers 18 residues. Germline loops: CDR1 SGHTA, CDR2 FQGNSA. The CDR3 DNA reads as TGTGCCAGCAGCCCACAGGGGGGGAGGTTTGTCATGAACACTGAAGCTTTCTTT. This encodes CASSPQGGRFVMNTEAFF.

This clone has only one observation. The V and J genes are TRBV7-9 and TRBJ2-3, with 8 bases that match TRBD2. Losses at the gene ends were 5 bases for V and 1 base for J; bases not matched to a gene: 8. Germline V gene sequence: CDR1 SEHNR, CDR2 FQNEAQ (reference sequence). The CDR3 runs to 16 residues. The DNA for the CDR3 is TGTGCCAGCAGCCTCCTCGGGGGGGGAGGCACAGATACGCAGTATTTT. This translates into CASSLLGGGGTDTQYF.

CDR3 sequence (DNA): TGTGCCAGCAGCGCCGGGGGACCCTACGAGCAGTACTTC. Translation gives CASSAGGPYEQYF. The J gene is TRBJ2-7, the V gene TRBV9, with a possible D match to TRBD2 (6 bases). Germline-derived CDR1 and CDR2 are SGDLS and YYNGEE. Trimming took 3 bases from V and 2 from J, leaving 9 bases between them. The CDR3 extends over 13 amino acids.

This clone has a single count. This rearrangement joins TRBV5-1 to TRBJ2-1; 10 nucleotides align to TRBD2. The CDR3 length is 15 residues. V gave up 3 bases and J gave up 3 bases; unmatched junction bases: 3. Germline lookup yields CDR1 SGHRS and CDR2 YFSETQ. CDR3 protein: CASSSRTSGYNEQFF. The CDR3 coding sequence is TGCGCCAGCAGCTCGAGGACTAGCGGCTACAATGAGCAGTTCTTC.

Concerning this clone: Other DNA sequences in the same sample also yield this CDR3. V and J are TRBV18 and TRBJ1-4; D is perhaps TRBD1 (5 bases). Germline V lookup: CDR1 KGHSH, CDR2 LQKENI. The ends were cut back, 6 bases at V and 5 bases at J, with 13 bases in the middle. This CDR3 has 14 amino acids. The CDR3 sequence is CASSPGTPNEKLFF. The CDR3, as DNA: TGTGCCAGCTCCCCCGGGACTCCAAATGAAAAACTGTTTTTT.

This chain links TRBV28 with TRBJ1-3; D gene unclear. Looked up from germline, CDR1 is MDHEN and CDR2 is SYDVKM. The germline V and J ends were trimmed by 4 bases and 7 bases, with 11 bases remaining between them. CDR3 length: 13 residues. The CDR3 nucleotides are TGTGCCAGCAGTTCCCAATATTGGAACACCATATATTTT. Amino acids: CASSSQYWNTIYF. The complete variable domain, with remaining parts taken from reference TRBV28 and TRBJ1-3, reads DVKVTQSSRYLVKRTGEKVFLECVQDMDHENMFWYRQDPGLGLRLIYFSYDVKMKEKGDIPEGYSVSREKKERFSLILESASTNQTSMYLCASSSQYWNTIYFGEGSWLTVV.

V usage is TRBV6-5 and J usage is TRBJ1-3, with no clear D. The V gene lost 4 bases and the J gene lost 2 bases, with 9 bases spanning the gap. The CDR3 sequence is 14 residues long. CDR1 and CDR2 (germline): MNHEY, SVGAGI. The CDR3 loop is CASSSVDAGNTIYF. CDR3 in DNA: TGTGCCAGCAGTTCTGTCGATGCTGGAAACACCATATATTTT.

The table lists this clone with a few counts. The V and J genes are TRBV18 and TRBJ2-5; D remains ambiguous. V lost 6 bases, J lost 0 bases, and 11 bases lay in between. The CDR3 length is 14 residues. Germline assignment: CDR1 KGHSH and CDR2 LQKENI. The CDR3 coding sequence is TGTGCCAGCTCTCTCTTGAGTGACCAAGAGACCCAGTACTTC. Encoded protein: CASSLLSDQETQYF.

The rearrangement uses TRBV28 and TRBJ1-2; 11 nucleotides match TRBD1. Losses at the gene ends were 8 bases for V and 0 bases for J; bases not matched to a gene: 5. The CDR3 has 15 amino acids. Germline V CDR1 and CDR2: MDHEN, SYDVKM. This CDR3 is CASGTGGPPNYGYTF. The CDR3 DNA sequence: TGTGCCAGCGGGACAGGGGGGCCCCCTAACTATGGCTACACCTTC.

V is TRBV5-4 and J is TRBJ2-3; D might be TRBD2 (5 bases). Germline lookup yields CDR1 SGHNT and CDR2 YYREEE (reference sequence). The CDR3 has 13 residues. Trimming shortened V by 10 bases and J by 2 bases, and 14 bases separated the two germline ends. CDR3 DNA sequence: TGTGCCGGTTCCTTCCGGGACACAGATACGCAGTATTTT. Translating gives CAGSFRDTDTQYF. Drawing the rest from reference TRBV5-4 and TRBJ2-3, the complete variable domain is ETGVTQSPTHLIKTRGQQVTLRCSSQSGHNTVSWYQQALGQGPQFIFQYYREEENGRGNFPPRFSGLQFPNYSSELNVNALELDDSALYLCAGSFRDTDTQYFGPGTRLTVL.

This clone was seen a single time. V usage is TRBV7-9 and J usage is TRBJ1-1; TRBD1 might be the D (6 bases). CDR3 length equals 13 residues. Germline V lookup: CDR1 SEHNR, CDR2 FQNEAQ (reference sequence). Between the trimmed V and J ends, which lost 6 bases and 7 bases, there was a span of 15 bases. Here the CDR3 DNA reads TGTGCCAGCAGTCTCCGGGACAATCATGAAGCTTTCTTT. This translates into CASSLRDNHEAFF.

The gene calls are TRBV7-9 and TRBJ2-7; D unresolved. From germline, CDR1 is SEHNR and CDR2 FQNEAQ (reference sequence). Trimming removed 6 bases at V and 0 bases at J, with 9 bases between. CDR3 length: 13 residues. The CDR3 sequence: CASSVGSSYEQYF. CDR3 DNA: TGTGCCAGCAGTGTGGGTAGCTCCTACGAGCAGTACTTC. Variable domain in full (rest from reference TRBV7-9 and TRBJ2-7): DTGVSQNPRHKITKRGQNVTFRCDPISEHNRLYWYRQTLGQGPEFLTYFQNEAQLEKSRLLSDRFSAERPKGSFSTLEIQRTEQGDSAMYLCASSVGSSYEQYFGPGTRLTVT.

The chain is built from TRBV30 and TRBJ2-3; 9 nucleotides match TRBD1. With 3 bases clipped from V and 6 bases from J, the junction kept 4 bases outside the gene matches. This CDR3 contains 13 residues. CDR1 is GTSNPN and CDR2 is SVGIG in the germline V gene (reference sequence). CDR3 DNA sequence: TGTGCCTGGAGAGGGGACAGGGCCGATACGCAGTATTTT. Translation: CAWRGDRADTQYF.

V usage is TRBV5-1 and J usage is TRBJ2-3, with 10 bases lining up with TRBD2. Trimming cost V 0 bases and J 6 bases; bases outside gene matches: 7. The CDR3 is 16 amino acids. Germline V lookup: CDR1 SGHRS, CDR2 YFSETQ. The CDR3 is CASSLVSSGSRDTQYF. CDR3 coding DNA: TGCGCCAGCAGCTTGGTGTCTAGCGGGAGCCGGGATACGCAGTATTTT.

Worth noting for this clone: Other nucleotide sequences from this sample produce the same CDR3. This chain uses TRBV6-5 with TRBJ1-2, with 10 positions matching TRBD1. CDR3 size: 13 residues. V shed 8 bases, J shed 3 bases, and the junction held 3 bases outside the gene matches. Germline V gene sequence: CDR1 MNHEY, CDR2 SVGAGI. The CDR3 reads CASRTGGDYGYTF. CDR3 coding DNA: TGTGCCAGCCGGACAGGGGGTGACTATGGCTACACCTTC.

The chain joins TRBV2 to TRBJ2-7; 10 nucleotides line up with TRBD1. This CDR3 has 15 residues. The germline V gene has CDR1 SNHLY and CDR2 FYNNEI. J gave up 7 bases and V 6 bases, and 12 bases lay outside the gene matches. CDR3 sequence (DNA): TGTGCCAGCAGAGCCGACAGGGGGCGAGCAGGAGAGCAGTACTTC. Its translation: CASRADRGRAGEQYF.

The chain uses TRBV14 and TRBJ1-2; 11 positions agree with TRBD1. CDR1 and CDR2 from the germline V gene are SGHDN and FVKESK. Trimming took 0 bases from V and 2 from J; bases not matched to a gene: 8. The CDR3 extends over 18 amino acids. CDR3 bases: TGTGCCAGCAGCCAAGATGTGTGGGACAGGGGGAACAACTATGGCTACACCTTC. This encodes CASSQDVWDRGNNYGYTF.

This chain uses TRBV27 with TRBJ1-2, with D maybe TRBD1 (5 bases). CDR1 is MNHEY and CDR2 is SMNVEV in the germline V gene (reference sequence). CDR3 length equals 14 residues. Trimming left V 6 bases short and J 8 bases short, with 19 bases between. The CDR3 coding sequence is TGTGCCAGCAGCCCAACCCAGGGATCGCGGGGCTACACCTTC. Its protein product is CASSPTQGSRGYTF.

The V call is TRBV6-5, the J call TRBJ1-1, with D perhaps matching TRBD1 (6 bases). Trimming left V 1 base short and J 7 bases short, with 13 bases between. Germline CDR1 and CDR2: MNHEY and SVGAGI. The CDR3 has 14 amino acids. This CDR3 is CASSYLGQAVEAFF. The CDR3, as DNA: TGTGCCAGCAGTTACTTGGGACAAGCGGTTGAAGCTTTCTTT.

This clone came up once. The V gene is TRBV5-1, the J gene TRBJ1-1; no firm D call. The CDR3 extends over 14 amino acids. Germline V gene lookup returns CDR1 SGHRS and CDR2 YFSETQ. Deletions cut 5 bases from V and 0 bases from J, with 11 bases between. In DNA form, the CDR3 reads TGCGCCAGCAGGAGTAACCCTATGAACACTGAAGCTTTCTTT. It encodes CASRSNPMNTEAFF.